This TCR beta chain was found in a study of OX40 agonist ivuxolimab in advanced cancers. This clone occurred a few times. This CDR3 comprises 14 residues. Germline V CDR1 and CDR2: SGHTA, FQGNSA. V dropped 3 bases and J dropped 5 bases, with 11 bases sitting between them. Clones were read by immunoSEQ multiplex PCR, and TCRdb kept only the in-frame ones, dropping some. Of more than 100,000 clones in the sample, 75% to 95% are singletons; the top ten hold roughly 1.1%. The rearrangement links TRBV7-2 to TRBJ2-1, with a weak D call TRBD2 (6 bases). Sequenced here: CD4+ or CD8+ T cells sorted from blood, sampled in a trial of the OX40 agonist ivuxolimab. The clonotype originates from an adult with an advanced solid tumor such as melanoma, head and neck, liver or kidney cancer. CDR3 sequence: CASSFGGTHNEQFF. In DNA, the CDR3 is TGTGCCAGCAGCTTCGGCGGGACGCACAATGAGCAGTTCTTC.